This is a list of T cell receptor beta chains from one sample in a study of T cells in Graves' hyperthyroidism and ophthalmopathy. A single record per CDR3 protein comes from TCRdb applying MiXCR to the multiplex PCR reads. The sample has some 570,000 distinct CDR3 sequences; approximately 15% are singletons. The sequenced sample was blood. The receptors derive from a woman between 18 and 29 years old with Graves' ophthalmopathy. CDR3s include the opening cysteine and the closing phenylalanine or tryptophan. Each record gives: clone size, D gene, J gene, V gene, CDR3 DNA, CDR3 protein. D genes are given only for firm matches. The size of a clone is reported for some rows only, either as once, few or many, or as a class for expanded clones.

clone size: many; D gene: TRBD2; J gene: TRBJ2-7; V gene: TRBV6-2/TRBV6-3; CDR3 DNA: TGTGCCAGCAGTTACTCGAGGAAGAGGGGACTAGCGGGATTTTTTTCCTACGAGCAGTACTTC; CDR3 protein: CASSYSRKRGLAGFFSYEQYF
clone size: many; D gene: .; J gene: TRBJ1-1; V gene: TRBV4-1; CDR3 DNA: TGCGCCAGCAGCCATCGGACGGAGAACACTGAAGCTTTCTTT; CDR3 protein: CASSHRTENTEAFF
clone size: few; D gene: .; J gene: TRBJ1-5; V gene: TRBV20-1; CDR3 DNA: TGCAGTGCTAGGGGGCGACAGGCGACCAATCAGCCCCAGCATTTT; CDR3 protein: CSARGRQATNQPQHF
clone size: many; D gene: TRBD1; J gene: TRBJ1-4; V gene: TRBV6-1; CDR3 DNA: TGTGCCAGCAGTCCGGGACAGGGAGGGAATGAAAAACTGTTTTTT; CDR3 protein: CASSPGQGGNEKLFF
clone size: many; D gene: TRBD2; J gene: TRBJ2-1; V gene: TRBV3-1; CDR3 DNA: TGTGCCAGCAGCCAAGGGGAGGGTAGCGGGAGGCTTCCCCACAATGAGCAGTTCTTC; CDR3 protein: CASSQGEGSGRLPHNEQFF
clone size: .; D gene: TRBD2; J gene: TRBJ2-2; V gene: TRBV20-1; CDR3 DNA: TGCAGTGCTAGGAGCGGGAGGGCTATCACCGGGGAGCTGTTTTTT; CDR3 protein: CSARSGRAITGELFF
clone size: many; D gene: TRBD2; J gene: TRBJ2-5; V gene: TRBV2; CDR3 DNA: TGTGCCAGCAGGGTGGGACTAGCGGGACAAGAGACCCAGTACTTC; CDR3 protein: CASRVGLAGQETQYF
clone size: many; D gene: TRBD1; J gene: TRBJ2-1; V gene: TRBV6-1; CDR3 DNA: TGTGCCAGCAGGCGACCGGGACAGTACTACAATGAGCAGTTCTTC; CDR3 protein: CASRRPGQYYNEQFF
clone size: .; D gene: TRBD1; J gene: TRBJ1-3; V gene: TRBV6-1; CDR3 DNA: TGTGCCAGCAGTCCTACAGGGGGCTATGGAAACACCATATATTTT; CDR3 protein: CASSPTGGYGNTIYF
clone size: many; D gene: TRBD2; J gene: TRBJ2-1; V gene: TRBV28; CDR3 DNA: TGTGCCAGCAGTTTACCTCAGGCGGGAGCGGGAATGAATGAGCAGTTCTTC; CDR3 protein: CASSLPQAGAGMNEQFF
clone size: many; D gene: .; J gene: TRBJ2-3; V gene: TRBV18; CDR3 DNA: TGTGCCAGCTCACCCGTGGGGTACACAGATACGCAGTATTTT; CDR3 protein: CASSPVGYTDTQYF
clone size: many; D gene: TRBD2; J gene: TRBJ2-5; V gene: TRBV12-3/TRBV12-4; CDR3 DNA: TGTGCCAGCAGTGGAGCGGGGGAGACCCAGTACTTC; CDR3 protein: CASSGAGETQYF
clone size: few; D gene: .; J gene: TRBJ1-1; V gene: TRBV7-9; CDR3 DNA: TGTGCCAGCAGCTCACGCAGAACGGCAGCGAACACTGAAGCTTTCTTT; CDR3 protein: CASSSRRTAANTEAFF
clone size: many; D gene: .; J gene: TRBJ1-1; V gene: TRBV28; CDR3 DNA: TGTGCCAGCAGTTTGATAACGGGACGCATGAACACTGAAGCTTTCTTT; CDR3 protein: CASSLITGRMNTEAFF
clone size: few; D gene: TRBD2; J gene: TRBJ2-3; V gene: TRBV4-2; CDR3 DNA: TGTGCCAGCAGCCAAGCTGGGACTAGCGGGTCAGATACGCAGTATTTT; CDR3 protein: CASSQAGTSGSDTQYF
clone size: many; D gene: .; J gene: TRBJ2-5; V gene: TRBV7-8; CDR3 DNA: TGTGCCAGCAGCCCCCGGGACACGGCGGCAAGGGGCCAGTACTTC; CDR3 protein: CASSPRDTAARGQYF
clone size: many; D gene: TRBD1; J gene: TRBJ1-2; V gene: TRBV20-1; CDR3 DNA: TGCAGTGCTAGAGACGACAGGGTGGTCTATGGCTACACCTTC; CDR3 protein: CSARDDRVVYGYTF
clone size: many; D gene: TRBD2; J gene: TRBJ2-3; V gene: TRBV20-1; CDR3 DNA: TGCAGTGCTCCGCTAGCGGGACGGGATACGCAGTATTTT; CDR3 protein: CSAPLAGRDTQYF
clone size: .; D gene: TRBD1; J gene: TRBJ2-2; V gene: TRBV28; CDR3 DNA: TGTGCCACCAAGACAGGGGGCGCGAACACCGGGGAGCTGTTTTTT; CDR3 protein: CATKTGGANTGELFF
clone size: many; D gene: TRBD1; J gene: TRBJ2-7; V gene: TRBV30; CDR3 DNA: TGTGCCTGGAGTGCGGACAGGGGTTACTACGAGCAGTACTTC; CDR3 protein: CAWSADRGYYEQYF
clone size: many; D gene: TRBD2; J gene: TRBJ2-7; V gene: TRBV20-1; CDR3 DNA: TGCAGTGCTAGAGATGTCCAGCGGGAGTACGAGCAGTACTTC; CDR3 protein: CSARDVQREYEQYF
clone size: many; D gene: .; J gene: TRBJ1-1; V gene: TRBV6-1; CDR3 DNA: TGTGCCAGCAGTAGCTCGGGGTCCCCCACTGAAGCTTTCTTT; CDR3 protein: CASSSSGSPTEAFF
clone size: .; D gene: .; J gene: TRBJ1-2; V gene: TRBV19; CDR3 DNA: TGTGCCAGTAGTCCGCGCCGGGGGGAGACTAACTATGGCTACACCTTC; CDR3 protein: CASSPRRGETNYGYTF
clone size: many; D gene: TRBD2; J gene: TRBJ2-7; V gene: TRBV28; CDR3 DNA: TGTGCCAGCAGTTTCCCCGAGGGGGGGGACCACCGAGGACTAGCGGGGTCAACCTACGAGCAGTACTTC; CDR3 protein: CASSFPEGGDHRGLAGSTYEQYF
clone size: many; D gene: TRBD1; J gene: TRBJ1-2; V gene: TRBV6-1; CDR3 DNA: TGTGCCAGCAGTTCGTACGGGACAGCTAACTATGGCTACACCTTC; CDR3 protein: CASSSYGTANYGYTF
clone size: many; D gene: TRBD1; J gene: TRBJ2-7; V gene: TRBV28; CDR3 DNA: TGTGCCAGCAGTACCGGGACAGGAACACTTTCTCGGTACTTC; CDR3 protein: CASSTGTGTLSRYF